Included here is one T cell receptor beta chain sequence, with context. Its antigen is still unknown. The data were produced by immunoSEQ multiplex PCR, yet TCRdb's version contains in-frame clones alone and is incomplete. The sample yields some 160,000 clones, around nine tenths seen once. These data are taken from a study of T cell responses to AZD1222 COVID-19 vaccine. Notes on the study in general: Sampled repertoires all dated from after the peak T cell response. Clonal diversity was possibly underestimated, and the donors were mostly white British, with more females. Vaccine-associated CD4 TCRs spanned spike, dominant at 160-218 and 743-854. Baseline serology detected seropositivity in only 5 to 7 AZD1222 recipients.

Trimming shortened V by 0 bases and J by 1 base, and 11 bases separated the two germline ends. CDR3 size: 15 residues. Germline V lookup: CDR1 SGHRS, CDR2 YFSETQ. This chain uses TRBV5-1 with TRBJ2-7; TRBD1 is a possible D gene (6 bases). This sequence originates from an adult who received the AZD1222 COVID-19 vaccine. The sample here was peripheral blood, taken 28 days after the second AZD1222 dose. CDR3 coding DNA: TGCGCCAGCAGCTTGGGGCAGGGGAATTCCTACGAGCAGTACTTC. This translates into CASSLGQGNSYEQYF.